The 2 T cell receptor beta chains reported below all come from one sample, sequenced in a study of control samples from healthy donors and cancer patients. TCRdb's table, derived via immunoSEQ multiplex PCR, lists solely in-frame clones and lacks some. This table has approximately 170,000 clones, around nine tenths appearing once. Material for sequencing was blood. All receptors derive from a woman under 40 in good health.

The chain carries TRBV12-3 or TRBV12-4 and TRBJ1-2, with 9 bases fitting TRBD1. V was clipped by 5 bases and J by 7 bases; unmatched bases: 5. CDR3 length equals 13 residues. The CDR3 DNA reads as TGTGCCAGCAGTCGGGACAGGGTAGCTGGCTACACCTTC. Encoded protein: CASSRDRVAGYTF.

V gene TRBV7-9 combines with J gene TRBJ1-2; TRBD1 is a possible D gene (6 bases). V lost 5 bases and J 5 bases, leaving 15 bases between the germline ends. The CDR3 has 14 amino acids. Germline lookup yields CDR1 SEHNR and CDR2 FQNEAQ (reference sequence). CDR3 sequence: CASSQPGGSYGYTF. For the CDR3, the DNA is TGTGCCAGCAGCCAGCCCGGGGGCTCATATGGCTACACCTTC.